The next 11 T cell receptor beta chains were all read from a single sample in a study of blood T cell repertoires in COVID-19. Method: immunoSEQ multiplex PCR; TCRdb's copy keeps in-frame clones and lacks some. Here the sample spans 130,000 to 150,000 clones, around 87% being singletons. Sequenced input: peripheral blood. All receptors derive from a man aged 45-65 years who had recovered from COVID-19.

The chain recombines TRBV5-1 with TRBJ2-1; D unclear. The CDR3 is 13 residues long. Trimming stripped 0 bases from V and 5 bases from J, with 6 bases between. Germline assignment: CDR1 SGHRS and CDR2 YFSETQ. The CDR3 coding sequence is TGCGCCAGCAGCTTGGACACACACAATGAGCAGTTCTTC. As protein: CASSLDTHNEQFF.

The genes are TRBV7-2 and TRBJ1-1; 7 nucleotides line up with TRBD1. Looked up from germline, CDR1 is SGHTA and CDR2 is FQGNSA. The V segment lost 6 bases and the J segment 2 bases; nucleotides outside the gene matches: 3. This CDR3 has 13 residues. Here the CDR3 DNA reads TGTGCCAGCAGAAGACAGGGAAACACTGAAGCTTTCTTT. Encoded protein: CASRRQGNTEAFF.

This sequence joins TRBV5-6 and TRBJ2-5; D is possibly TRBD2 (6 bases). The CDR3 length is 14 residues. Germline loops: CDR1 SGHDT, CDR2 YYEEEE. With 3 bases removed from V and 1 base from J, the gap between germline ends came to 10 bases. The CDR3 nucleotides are TGTGCCAGCAGCTCTCGGGGGACCCAAGAGACCCAGTACTTC. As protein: CASSSRGTQETQYF.

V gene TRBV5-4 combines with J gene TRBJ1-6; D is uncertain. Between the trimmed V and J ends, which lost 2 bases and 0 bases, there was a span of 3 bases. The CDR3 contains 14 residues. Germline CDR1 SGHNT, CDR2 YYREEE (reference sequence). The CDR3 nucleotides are TGTGCCAGCAGCTTCAGCTCCTATAATTCACCCCTCCACTTT. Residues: CASSFSSYNSPLHF.

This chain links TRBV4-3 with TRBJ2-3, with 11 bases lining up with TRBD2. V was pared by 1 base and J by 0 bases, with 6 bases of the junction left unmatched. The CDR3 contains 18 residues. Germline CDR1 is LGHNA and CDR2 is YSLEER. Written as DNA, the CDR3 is TGCGCCAGCAGCCAAGGTCTAGCGGGGGGTTGGAGCACAGATACGCAGTATTTT. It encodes CASSQGLAGGWSTDTQYF.

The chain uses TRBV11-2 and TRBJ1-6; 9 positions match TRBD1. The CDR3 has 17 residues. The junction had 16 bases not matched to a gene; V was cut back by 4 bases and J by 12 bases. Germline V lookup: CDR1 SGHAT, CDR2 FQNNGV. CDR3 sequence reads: CASSSLTGGAGYGPLHF. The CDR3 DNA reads TGTGCCAGCAGCTCCCTTACAGGGGGCGCGGGGTACGGACCCCTCCACTTT.

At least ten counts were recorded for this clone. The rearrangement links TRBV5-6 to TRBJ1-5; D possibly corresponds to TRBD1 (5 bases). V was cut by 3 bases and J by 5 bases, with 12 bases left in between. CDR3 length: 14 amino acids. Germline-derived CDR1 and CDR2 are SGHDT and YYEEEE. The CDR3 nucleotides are TGTGCCAGCAGCTCCGGTCAGGGTCATCAGCCCCAGCATTTT. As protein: CASSSGQGHQPQHF. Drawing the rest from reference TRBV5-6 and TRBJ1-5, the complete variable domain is DAGVTQSPTHLIKTRGQQVTLRCSPKSGHDTVSWYQQALGQGPQFIFQYYEEEERQRGNFPDRFSGHQFPNYSSELNVNALLLGDSALYLCASSSGQGHQPQHFGDGTRLSIL.

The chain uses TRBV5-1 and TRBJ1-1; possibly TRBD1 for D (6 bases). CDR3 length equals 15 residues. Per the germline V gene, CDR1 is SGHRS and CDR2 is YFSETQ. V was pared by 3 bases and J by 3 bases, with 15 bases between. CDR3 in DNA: TGCGCCAGCAGCTCTGCGCAGGGGCGCGACACTGAAGCTTTCTTT. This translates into CASSSAQGRDTEAFF.

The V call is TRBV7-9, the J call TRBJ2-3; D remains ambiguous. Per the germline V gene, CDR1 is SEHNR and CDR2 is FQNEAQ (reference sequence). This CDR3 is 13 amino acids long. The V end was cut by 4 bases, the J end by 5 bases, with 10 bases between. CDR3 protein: CASSSVILDTQYF. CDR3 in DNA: TGTGCCAGCAGCTCAGTTATCCTAGATACGCAGTATTTT.

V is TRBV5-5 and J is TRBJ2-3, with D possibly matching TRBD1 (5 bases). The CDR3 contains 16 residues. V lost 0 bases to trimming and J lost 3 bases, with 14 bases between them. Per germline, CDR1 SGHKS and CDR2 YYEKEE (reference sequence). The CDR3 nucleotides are TGTGCCAGCAGCTTGGAAGGGGCGTGGGTGACAGATACGCAGTATTTT. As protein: CASSLEGAWVTDTQYF.

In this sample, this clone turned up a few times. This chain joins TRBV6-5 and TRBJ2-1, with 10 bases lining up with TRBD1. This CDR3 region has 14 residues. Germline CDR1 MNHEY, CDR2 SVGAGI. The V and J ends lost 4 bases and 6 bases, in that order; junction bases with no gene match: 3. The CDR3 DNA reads TGTGCCAGCAGTTCTGACAGGGGGCCCAATGAGCAGTTCTTC. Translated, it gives CASSSDRGPNEQFF.